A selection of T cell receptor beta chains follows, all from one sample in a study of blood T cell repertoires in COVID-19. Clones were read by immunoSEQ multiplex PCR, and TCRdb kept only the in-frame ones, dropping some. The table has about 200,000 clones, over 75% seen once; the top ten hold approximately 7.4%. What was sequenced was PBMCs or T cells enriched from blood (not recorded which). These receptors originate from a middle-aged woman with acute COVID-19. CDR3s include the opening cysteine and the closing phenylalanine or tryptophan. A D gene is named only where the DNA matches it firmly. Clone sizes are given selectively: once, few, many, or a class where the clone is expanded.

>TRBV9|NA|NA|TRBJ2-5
TGTGCCAGCACCGCTTCGGGGGCTAGCGGTCAAGAGACCCAGTACTTC
CASTASGASGQETQYF
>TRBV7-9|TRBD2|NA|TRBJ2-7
TGTGCCAGCAGCCCTCTAGCGGGGGGCGGCCACTACGAGCAGTACTTC
CASSPLAGGGHYEQYF
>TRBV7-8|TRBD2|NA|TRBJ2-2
TGTGCCAGCAGCTTCGGACTAGCGGGGACCGGGGAGCTGTTTTTT
CASSFGLAGTGELFF
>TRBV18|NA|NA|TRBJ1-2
TGTGCCAGCTCACTACAGGGAAGCGGCTACACCTTC
CASSLQGSGYTF
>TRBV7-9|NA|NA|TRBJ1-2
TGTGCCAGCAGCTTAGAGCATGGTGTCAACTATGGCTACACCTTC
CASSLEHGVNYGYTF
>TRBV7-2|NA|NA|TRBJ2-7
TGTGCCAGCAGCTTAGCGCCCGCTCCGAGCTCCTACGAGCAGTACTTC
CASSLAPAPSSYEQYF
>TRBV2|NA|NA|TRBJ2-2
TGTGCCAGCACTAGGAGGGGGCAAACCAACGGGGAGCTGTTTTTT
CASTRRGQTNGELFF
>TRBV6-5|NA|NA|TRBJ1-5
TGTGCCAGCAGTAAACAGGGTACCTATCAGCCCCAGCATTTT
CASSKQGTYQPQHF
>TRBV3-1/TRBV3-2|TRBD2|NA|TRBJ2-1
TGTGCCAGCAGCCAAGGAGGGCACCATCCGGGACTAGCGGGAAGGTATGAGCAGTTCTTC
CASSQGGHHPGLAGRYEQFF
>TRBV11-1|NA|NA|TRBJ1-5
TGTGCCAGCAGCTTAGATCGGACAAATCAGCCCCAGCATTTT
CASSLDRTNQPQHF
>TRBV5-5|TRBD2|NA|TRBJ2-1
TGTGCCAGCAGCGCTAGGACTAGCGGGAGTGGGAACAATGAGCAGTTCTTC
CASSARTSGSGNNEQFF
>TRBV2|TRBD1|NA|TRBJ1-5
TGTGCCAGCCGGACAGGGCGGTTTTCTAATCAGCCCCAGCATTTT
CASRTGRFSNQPQHF
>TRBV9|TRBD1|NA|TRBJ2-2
TGTGCCAGCAGCGTCGGGACAGCCAACACCGGGGAGCTGTTTTTT
CASSVGTANTGELFF
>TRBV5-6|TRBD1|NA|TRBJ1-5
TGTGCCAGCAGCTGGGCCGGGACAGGGGCCCTTCTGCATTTT
CASSWAGTGALLHF
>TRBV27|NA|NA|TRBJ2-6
TGTGCCAGCTCATACAGCTCTGGGGCCAACGTCCTGACTTTC
CASSYSSGANVLTF
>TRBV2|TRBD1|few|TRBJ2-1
TGTGCCAGGGCCTCGCCGGGACAGGGTTCCTACAATGAGCAGTTCTTC
CARASPGQGSYNEQFF
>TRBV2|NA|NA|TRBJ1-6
TGTGCCAGCAGTGACGCTTTCCCTATCAATTCACCCCTCCACTTT
CASSDAFPINSPLHF
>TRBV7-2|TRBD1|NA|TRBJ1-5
TGTGCCAGCAGCTTAGCCGGGACAGGGTATCAGCCCCAGCATTTT
CASSLAGTGYQPQHF
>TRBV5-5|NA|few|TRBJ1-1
TGTGCCAGCAGCTTGGTGGAGTCAGGGTTGAACACTGAAGCTTTCTTT
CASSLVESGLNTEAFF
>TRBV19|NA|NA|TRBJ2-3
TGTGCCAGTAGTATAGATCAGGGGGGTAGCACAGATACGCAGTATTTT
CASSIDQGGSTDTQYF
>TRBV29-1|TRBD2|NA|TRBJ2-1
TGCAGCGTGCCCGGACTAGCAAACAATGAGCAGTTCTTC
CSVPGLANNEQFF
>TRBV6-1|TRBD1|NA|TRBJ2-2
TGTGCCAGCAGTGGAGGTCTCATGCGACAGGGGGCAACCGGGGAGCTGTTTTTT
CASSGGLMRQGATGELFF